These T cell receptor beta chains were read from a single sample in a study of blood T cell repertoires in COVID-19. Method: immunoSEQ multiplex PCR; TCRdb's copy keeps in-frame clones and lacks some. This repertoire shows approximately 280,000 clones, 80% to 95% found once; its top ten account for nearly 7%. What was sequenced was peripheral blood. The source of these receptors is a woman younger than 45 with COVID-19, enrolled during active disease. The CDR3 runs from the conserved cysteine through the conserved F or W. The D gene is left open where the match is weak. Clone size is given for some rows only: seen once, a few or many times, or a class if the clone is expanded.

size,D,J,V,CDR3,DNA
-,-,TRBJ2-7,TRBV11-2,CASSLNGRPYEQYF,TGTGCCAGCAGCTTAAACGGGAGACCCTACGAGCAGTACTTC
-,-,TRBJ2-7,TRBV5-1,CASSISRQHEQYF,TGCGCCAGCAGCATTTCGAGACAGCACGAGCAGTACTTC
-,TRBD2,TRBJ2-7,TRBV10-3,CAIRTESSGRLYEQYF,TGTGCCATCAGAACGGAAAGTAGCGGGAGACTCTACGAGCAGTACTTC
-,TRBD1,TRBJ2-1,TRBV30,CAWSGEVATGDYAKLNEQFF,TGTGCCTGGAGTGGCGAGGTAGCGACAGGGGATTACGCGAAGCTCAATGAGCAGTTCTTC
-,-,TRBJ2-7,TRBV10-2,CASKTGSYEQYF,TGCGCCAGCAAAACGGGTTCCTACGAGCAGTACTTC
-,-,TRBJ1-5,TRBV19,CASTVEAGYSNQPQHF,TGTGCCAGTACGGTTGAAGCGGGCTATAGCAATCAGCCCCAGCATTTT
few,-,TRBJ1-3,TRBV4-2,CASSQEIPNSTIYF,TGTGCCAGCAGCCAAGAAATACCTAACTCCACCATATATTTT
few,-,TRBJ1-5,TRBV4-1,CASSPSQNQPQHF,TGCGCCAGCAGCCCATCCCAGAATCAGCCCCAGCATTTT
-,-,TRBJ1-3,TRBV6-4,CASSGGFVGGNTIYF,TGTGCCAGCAGTGGGGGCTTCGTGGGGGGAAACACCATATATTTT
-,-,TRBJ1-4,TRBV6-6,CASSLLSSEKLFF,TGTGCCAGCAGTCTTCTTAGCTCTGAAAAACTGTTTTTT
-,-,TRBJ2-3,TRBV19,CASSAADTQYF,TGTGCCAGTAGTGCGGCAGATACGCAGTATTTT
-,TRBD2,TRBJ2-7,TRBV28,CASRSGSGYEQYF,TGTGCCAGCAGAAGCGGGAGTGGGTACGAGCAGTACTTC
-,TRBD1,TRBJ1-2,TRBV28,CASNLDRGGYGYTF,TGTGCCAGCAACCTGGACAGGGGAGGCTATGGCTACACCTTC
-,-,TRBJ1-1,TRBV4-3,CASSQETGSEAFF,TGCGCCAGCAGCCAAGAGACGGGGTCGGAAGCTTTCTTT
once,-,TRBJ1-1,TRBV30,CAWKWTVGTEAFF,TGTGCCTGGAAATGGACAGTGGGCACTGAAGCTTTCTTT
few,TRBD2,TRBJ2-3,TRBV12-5,CASGWGLAVGTQYF,TGTGCTAGTGGTTGGGGACTAGCGGTGGGTACGCAGTATTTT
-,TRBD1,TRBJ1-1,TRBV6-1,CASSEPSGQGRAEAFF,TGTGCCAGCAGTGAGCCCTCGGGACAGGGGCGCGCTGAAGCTTTCTTT
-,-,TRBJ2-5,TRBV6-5,CASSYSTGQETQYF,TGTGCCAGCAGTTACTCGACAGGTCAAGAGACCCAGTACTTC
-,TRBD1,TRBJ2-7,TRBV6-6,CASSWERGGLYF,TGTGCCAGCAGTTGGGAACGAGGGGGCCTGTACTTC
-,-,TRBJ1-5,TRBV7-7,CASSFDSSNQPQHF,TGTGCTAGCAGCTTCGACAGTAGCAATCAGCCCCAGCATTTT
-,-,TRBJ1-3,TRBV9,CASSVDAGDSGNTIYF,TGTGCCAGCAGCGTAGATGCGGGAGACTCTGGAAACACCATATATTTT
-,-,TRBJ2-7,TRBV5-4,CASSPTGSSSEQYF,TGTGCCAGCAGCCCAACCGGGAGTAGTTCCGAGCAGTACTTC
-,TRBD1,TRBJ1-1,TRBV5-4,CASSQGELNTEAFF,TGTGCCAGCAGCCAGGGGGAGCTGAACACTGAAGCTTTCTTT
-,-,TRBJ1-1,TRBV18,CASSPAGGGPTEAFF,TGTGCCAGCTCACCGGCCGGGGGGGGGCCCACTGAAGCTTTCTTT
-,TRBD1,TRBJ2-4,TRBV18,CASANRDRGNIQYF,TGTGCCAGCGCAAACCGGGACAGGGGCAACATTCAGTACTTC
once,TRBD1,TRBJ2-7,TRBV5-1,CASSWTGESYEQYF,TGCGCCAGCAGCTGGACAGGGGAATCCTACGAGCAGTACTTC
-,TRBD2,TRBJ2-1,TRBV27,CASKGTSGRSSYNEQFF,TGTGCCAGCAAGGGGACTAGCGGGAGAAGTTCCTACAATGAGCAGTTCTTC
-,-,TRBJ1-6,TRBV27,CASSSPHSYNSPLHF,TGTGCCAGCAGTTCCCCCCACTCCTATAATTCACCCCTCCACTTT
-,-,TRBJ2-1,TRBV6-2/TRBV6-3,CASSYSPIGGIHDEQFF,TGTGCCAGCAGTTACTCTCCGATCGGGGGAATTCACGATGAGCAGTTCTTC
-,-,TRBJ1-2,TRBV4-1,CASSQVSGSRYGYTF,TGCGCCAGCAGCCAAGTCTCTGGGAGTCGCTATGGCTACACCTTC
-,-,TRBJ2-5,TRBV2,CASRLVETQYF,TGTGCCAGCCGACTAGTAGAGACCCAGTACTTC
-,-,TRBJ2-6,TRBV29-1,CSTSSGANVLTF,TGCAGCACATCCTCTGGGGCCAACGTCCTGACTTTC
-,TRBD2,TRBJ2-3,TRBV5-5,CASSLRLAGADTQYF,TGTGCCAGCAGCTTGCGTCTAGCGGGAGCAGATACGCAGTATTTT
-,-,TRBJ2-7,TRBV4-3,CASSEFVGGTYEQYF,TGCGCCAGCAGCGAATTCGTAGGGGGAACCTACGAGCAGTACTTC
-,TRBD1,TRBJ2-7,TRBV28,CASRGTGVQYF,TGTGCCAGCAGGGGAACAGGGGTGCAGTACTTC
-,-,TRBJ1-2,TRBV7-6,CASSLETGSNYGYTF,TGTGCCAGCAGCTTAGAGACAGGCAGTAACTATGGCTACACCTTC